Below, one T cell receptor beta chain is given with its context. Antigen unknown. TCRdb's table, derived via immunoSEQ multiplex PCR, lists solely in-frame clones and lacks some. The sample consists of 25,000 to 35,000 clones, roughly four fifths of them appearing once. Germline V gene data show CDR1 as SGHNT and CDR2 as YYREEE (reference sequence). Trimming left V 0 bases short and J 6 bases short, with 18 bases between. This CDR3 is built from 16 residues. This record belongs to a study of regulatory dendritic cells for organ transplantation. Points from the study as a whole: Memory CD8+ T cells were the most oligoclonal; naive cells were highly diverse. Memory CD8+ clonal expansion seemed more limited with regulatory than mature dendritic cells.

CD4+ or CD8+ T cells were sorted as naive CD45RA+ or memory CD45RO+. The receptor was derived from a human donor in good health. The J gene is TRBJ1-2, the V gene TRBV5-4; a possible D gene is TRBD1 (5 bases). Sequenced material: naive CD4+ T cells from blood. This sample's subset: CD45RA+ naive T cells. Written as DNA, the CDR3 is TGTGCCAGCAGCTTGGGGGGGGATTTCAGTGACCATGGCTACACCTTC. Its protein product is CASSLGGDFSDHGYTF.